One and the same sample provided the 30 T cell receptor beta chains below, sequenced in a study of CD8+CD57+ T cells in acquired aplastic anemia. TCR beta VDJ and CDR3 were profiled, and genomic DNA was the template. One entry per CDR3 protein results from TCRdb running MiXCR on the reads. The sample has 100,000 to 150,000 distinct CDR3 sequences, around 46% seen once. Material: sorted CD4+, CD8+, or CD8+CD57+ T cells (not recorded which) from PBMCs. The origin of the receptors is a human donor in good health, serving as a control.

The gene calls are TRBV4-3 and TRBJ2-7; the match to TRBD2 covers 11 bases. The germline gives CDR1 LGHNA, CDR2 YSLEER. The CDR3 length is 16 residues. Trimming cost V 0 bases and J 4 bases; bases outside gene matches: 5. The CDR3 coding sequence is TGCGCCAGCAGCCAAGAAGGACTAGCGGGCCAGTACGAGCAGTACTTC. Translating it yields CASSQEGLAGQYEQYF.

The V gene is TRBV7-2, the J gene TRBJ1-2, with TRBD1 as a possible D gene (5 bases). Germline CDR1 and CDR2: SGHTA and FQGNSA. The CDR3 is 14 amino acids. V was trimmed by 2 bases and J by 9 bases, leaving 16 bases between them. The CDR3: CASSLSHGRVSYTF. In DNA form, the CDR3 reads TGTGCCAGCAGCTTATCGCACGGCAGGGTTAGCTACACCTTC.

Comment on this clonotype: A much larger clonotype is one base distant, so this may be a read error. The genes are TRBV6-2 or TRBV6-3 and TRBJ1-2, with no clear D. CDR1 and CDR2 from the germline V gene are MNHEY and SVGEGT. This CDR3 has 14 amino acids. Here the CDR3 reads CANSYPFRHYGYTF. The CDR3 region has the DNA TGTGCCAACAGTTACCCCTTCCGGCACTATGGCTACACCTTC.

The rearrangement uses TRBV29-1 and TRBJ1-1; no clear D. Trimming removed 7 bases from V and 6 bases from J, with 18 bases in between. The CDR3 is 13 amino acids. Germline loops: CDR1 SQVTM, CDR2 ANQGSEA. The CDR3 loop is CSGGLQANSEAFF. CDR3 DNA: TGCAGCGGAGGGCTGCAGGCAAACTCTGAAGCTTTCTTT. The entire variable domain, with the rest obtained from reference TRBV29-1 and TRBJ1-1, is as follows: SAVISQKPSRDICQRGTSLTIQCQVDSQVTMMFWYRQQPGQSLTLIATANQGSEATYESGFVIDKFPISRPNLTFSTLTVSNMSPEDSSIYLCSGGLQANSEAFFGQGTRLTVV.

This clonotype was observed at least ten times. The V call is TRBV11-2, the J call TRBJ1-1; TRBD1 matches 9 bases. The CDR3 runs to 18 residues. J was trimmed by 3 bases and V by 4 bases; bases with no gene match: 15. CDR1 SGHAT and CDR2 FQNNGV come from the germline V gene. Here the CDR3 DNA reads TGTGCCAGCAGCTCCACGATTGGACAGGGGATGGGAGACACTGAAGCTTTCTTT. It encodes CASSSTIGQGMGDTEAFF.

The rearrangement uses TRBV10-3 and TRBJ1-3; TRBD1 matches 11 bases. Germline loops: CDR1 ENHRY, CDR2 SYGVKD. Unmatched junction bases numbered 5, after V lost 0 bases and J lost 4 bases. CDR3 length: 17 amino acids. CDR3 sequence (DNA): TGTGCCATCAGTGAGTCCACGGGACAGGGGGTCGGAAACACCATATATTTT. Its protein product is CAISESTGQGVGNTIYF.

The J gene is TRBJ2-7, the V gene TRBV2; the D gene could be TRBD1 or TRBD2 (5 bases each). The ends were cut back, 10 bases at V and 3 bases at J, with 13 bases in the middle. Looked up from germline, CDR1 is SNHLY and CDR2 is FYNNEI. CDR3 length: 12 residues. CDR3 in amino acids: CAILSGGYEQYF. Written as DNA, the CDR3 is TGTGCCATCCTCTCTGGGGGCTACGAGCAGTACTTC.

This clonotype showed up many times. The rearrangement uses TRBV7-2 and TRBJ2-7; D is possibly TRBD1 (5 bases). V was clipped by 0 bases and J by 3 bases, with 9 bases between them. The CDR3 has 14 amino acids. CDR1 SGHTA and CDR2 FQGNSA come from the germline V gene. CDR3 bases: TGTGCCAGCAGCTTAGCGGCAGGGCACTACGAGCAGTACTTC. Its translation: CASSLAAGHYEQYF.

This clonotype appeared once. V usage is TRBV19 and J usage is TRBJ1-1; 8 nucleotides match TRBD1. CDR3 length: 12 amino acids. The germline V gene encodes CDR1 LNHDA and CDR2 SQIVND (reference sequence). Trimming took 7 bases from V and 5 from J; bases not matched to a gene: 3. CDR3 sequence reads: CASTDRGTEAFF. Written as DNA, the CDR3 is TGTGCCAGTACCGACAGGGGAACTGAAGCTTTCTTT.

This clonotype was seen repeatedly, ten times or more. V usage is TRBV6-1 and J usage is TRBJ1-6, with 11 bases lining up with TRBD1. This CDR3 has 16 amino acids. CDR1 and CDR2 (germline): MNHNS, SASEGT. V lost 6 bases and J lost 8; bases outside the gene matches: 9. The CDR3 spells CASSRRDRGSDSPLHF. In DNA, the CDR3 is TGTGCCAGCAGCCGTCGGGACAGGGGGTCGGATTCACCCCTCCACTTT.

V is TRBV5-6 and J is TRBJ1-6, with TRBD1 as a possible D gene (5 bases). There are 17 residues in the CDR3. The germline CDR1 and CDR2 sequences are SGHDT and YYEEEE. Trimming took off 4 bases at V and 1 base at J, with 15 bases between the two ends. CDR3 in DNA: TGTGCCAGCAGCCTGGGGGGGGGAAGGTCCTATAATTCACCCCTCCACTTT. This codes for CASSLGGGRSYNSPLHF.

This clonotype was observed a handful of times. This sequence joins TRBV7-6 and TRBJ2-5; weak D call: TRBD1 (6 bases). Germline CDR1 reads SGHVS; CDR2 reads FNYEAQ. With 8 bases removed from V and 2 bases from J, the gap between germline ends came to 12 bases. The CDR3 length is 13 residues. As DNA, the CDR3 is TGTGCCAGCGTCAACAGGGATCAAGAGACCCAGTACTTC. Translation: CASVNRDQETQYF.

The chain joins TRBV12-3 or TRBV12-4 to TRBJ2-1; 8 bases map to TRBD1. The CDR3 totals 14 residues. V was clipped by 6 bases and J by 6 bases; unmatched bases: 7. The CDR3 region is CASSRGQGINEQFF. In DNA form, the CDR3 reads TGTGCCAGCAGCCGCGGACAGGGCATCAATGAGCAGTTCTTC.

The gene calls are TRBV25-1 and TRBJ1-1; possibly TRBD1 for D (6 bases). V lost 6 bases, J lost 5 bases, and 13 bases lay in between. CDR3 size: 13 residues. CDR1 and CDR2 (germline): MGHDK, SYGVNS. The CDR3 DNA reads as TGTGCCAGCAGAACAGGGCCCTCAACTGAAGCTTTCTTT. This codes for CASRTGPSTEAFF. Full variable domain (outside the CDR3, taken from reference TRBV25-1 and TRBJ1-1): EADIYQTPRYLVIGTGKKITLECSQTMGHDKMYWYQQDPGMELHLIHYSYGVNSTEKGDLSSESTVSRIRTEHFPLTLESARPSHTSQYLCASRTGPSTEAFFGQGTRLTVV.

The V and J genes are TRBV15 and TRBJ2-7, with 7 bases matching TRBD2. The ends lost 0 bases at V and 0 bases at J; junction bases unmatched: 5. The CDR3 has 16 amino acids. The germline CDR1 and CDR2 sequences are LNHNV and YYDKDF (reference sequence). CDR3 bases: TGTGCCACCAGCAGAGATAAACGGGAGGCCTCCTACGAGCAGTACTTC. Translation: CATSRDKREASYEQYF.

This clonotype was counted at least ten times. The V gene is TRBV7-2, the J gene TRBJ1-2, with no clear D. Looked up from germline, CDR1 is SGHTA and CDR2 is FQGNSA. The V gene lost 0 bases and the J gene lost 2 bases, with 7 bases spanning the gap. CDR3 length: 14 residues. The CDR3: CASSLAQANYGYTF. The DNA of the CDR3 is TGTGCCAGCAGCTTAGCGCAGGCCAACTATGGCTACACCTTC.

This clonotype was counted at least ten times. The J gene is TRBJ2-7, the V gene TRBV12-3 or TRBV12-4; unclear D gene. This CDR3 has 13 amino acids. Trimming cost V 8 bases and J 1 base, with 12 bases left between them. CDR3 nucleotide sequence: TGTGCCAGCGTATTTACTGGGTCCTACGAGCAGTACTTC. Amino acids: CASVFTGSYEQYF.

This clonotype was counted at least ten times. CDR3 nucleotides: TGTGCCACCAGTGATGGCGGGGGGGCGGACAATGAGCAGTTCTTC. Protein: CATSDGGGADNEQFF. The chain has TRBV24-1 and TRBJ2-1, with 9 bases aligning to TRBD2. V was pared by 3 bases and J by 5 bases, with 4 bases of the junction left unmatched. The CDR3 extends over 15 amino acids. In germline, CDR1 is KGHDR, CDR2 SFDVKD.

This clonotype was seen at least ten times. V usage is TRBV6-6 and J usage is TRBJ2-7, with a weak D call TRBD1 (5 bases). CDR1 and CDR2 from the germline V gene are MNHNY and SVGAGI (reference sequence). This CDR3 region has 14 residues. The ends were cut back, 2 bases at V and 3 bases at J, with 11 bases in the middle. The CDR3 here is CASSYVQGNYEQYF. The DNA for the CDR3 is TGTGCCAGCAGTTACGTGCAGGGTAACTACGAGCAGTACTTC.

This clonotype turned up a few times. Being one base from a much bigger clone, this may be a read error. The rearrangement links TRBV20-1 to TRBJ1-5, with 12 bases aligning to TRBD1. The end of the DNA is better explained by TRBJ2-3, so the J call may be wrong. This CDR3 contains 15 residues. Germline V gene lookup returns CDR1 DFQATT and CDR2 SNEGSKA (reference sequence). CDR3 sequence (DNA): TGCAGTGCTAGGATTGGGACAGGGGGCTCTCAGCCCCAGTATTTT. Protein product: CSARIGTGGSQPQYF.

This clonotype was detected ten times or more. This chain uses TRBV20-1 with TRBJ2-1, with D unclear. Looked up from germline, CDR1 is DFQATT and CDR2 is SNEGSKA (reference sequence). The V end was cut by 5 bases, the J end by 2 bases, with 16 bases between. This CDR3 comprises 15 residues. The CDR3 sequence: CSAPDFQRAYNEQFF. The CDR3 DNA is TGCAGTGCTCCCGACTTCCAGCGAGCCTACAATGAGCAGTTCTTC.

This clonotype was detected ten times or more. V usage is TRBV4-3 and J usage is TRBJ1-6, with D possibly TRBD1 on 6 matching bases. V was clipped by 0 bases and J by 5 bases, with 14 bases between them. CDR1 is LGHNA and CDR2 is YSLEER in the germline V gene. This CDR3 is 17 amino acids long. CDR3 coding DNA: TGCGCCAGCAGCCAAGATCTCCTACCAGGGGATAATTCACCCCTCCACTTT. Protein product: CASSQDLLPGDNSPLHF.

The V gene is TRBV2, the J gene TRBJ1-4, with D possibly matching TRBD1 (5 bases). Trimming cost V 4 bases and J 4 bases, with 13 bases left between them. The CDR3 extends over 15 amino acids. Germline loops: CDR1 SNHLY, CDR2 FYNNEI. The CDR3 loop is CASSVQGGGNEKLFF. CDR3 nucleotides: TGTGCCAGCAGTGTGCAGGGTGGTGGTAATGAAAAACTGTTTTTT.

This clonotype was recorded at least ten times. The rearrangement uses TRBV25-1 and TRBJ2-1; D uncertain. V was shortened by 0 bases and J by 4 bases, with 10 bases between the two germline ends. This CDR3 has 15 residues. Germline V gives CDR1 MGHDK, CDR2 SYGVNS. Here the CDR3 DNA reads TGTGCCAGCAGTGAATATTTAAGTGGGTACAATGAGCAGTTCTTC. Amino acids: CASSEYLSGYNEQFF.

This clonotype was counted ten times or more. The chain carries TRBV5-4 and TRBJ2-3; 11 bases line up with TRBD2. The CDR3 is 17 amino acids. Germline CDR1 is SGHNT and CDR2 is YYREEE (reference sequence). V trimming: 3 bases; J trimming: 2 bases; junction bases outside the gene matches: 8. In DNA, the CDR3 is TGTGCCAGCAGCTACCATCTAGCGGGGGGCCCCACAGATACGCAGTATTTT. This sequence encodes CASSYHLAGGPTDTQYF.

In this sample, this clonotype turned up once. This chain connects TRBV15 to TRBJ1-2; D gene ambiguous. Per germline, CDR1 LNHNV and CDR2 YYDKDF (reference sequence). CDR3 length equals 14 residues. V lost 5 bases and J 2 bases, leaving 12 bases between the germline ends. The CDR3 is CATSPGGLNYGYTF. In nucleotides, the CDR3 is TGTGCCACCAGCCCCGGCGGGTTAAACTATGGCTACACCTTC.

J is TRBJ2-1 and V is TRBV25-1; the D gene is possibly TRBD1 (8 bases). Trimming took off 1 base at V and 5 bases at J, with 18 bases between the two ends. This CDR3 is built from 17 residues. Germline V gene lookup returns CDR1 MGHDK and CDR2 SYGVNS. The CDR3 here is CASSEFRQGRGHNEQFF. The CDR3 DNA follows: TGTGCCAGCAGTGAATTCCGACAGGGGAGGGGGCACAATGAGCAGTTCTTC.

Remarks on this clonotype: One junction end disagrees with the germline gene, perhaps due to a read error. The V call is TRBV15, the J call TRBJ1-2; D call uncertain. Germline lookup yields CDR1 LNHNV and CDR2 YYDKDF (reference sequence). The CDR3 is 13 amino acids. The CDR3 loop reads CTTSSVAGYGYTF. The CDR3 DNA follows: TGTACCACCAGCAGTGTGGCTGGATATGGCTACACCTTC.

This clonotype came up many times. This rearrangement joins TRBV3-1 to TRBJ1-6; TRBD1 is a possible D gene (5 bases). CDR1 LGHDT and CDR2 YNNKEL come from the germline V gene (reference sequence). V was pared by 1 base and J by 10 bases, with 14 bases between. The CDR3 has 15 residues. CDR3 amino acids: CASSQGDFQGSPLHF. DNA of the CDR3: TGTGCCAGCAGCCAAGGGGACTTCCAAGGATCACCCCTCCACTTT.

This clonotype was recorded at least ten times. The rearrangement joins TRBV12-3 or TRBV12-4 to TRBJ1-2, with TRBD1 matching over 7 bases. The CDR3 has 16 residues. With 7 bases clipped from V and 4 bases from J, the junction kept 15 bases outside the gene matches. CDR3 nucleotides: TGTGCCAGCACTAATTACGGCCTAGGGACAGTCTATGGCTACACCTTC. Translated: CASTNYGLGTVYGYTF.